This TCR beta chain was documented in a study of shared clonotypes between healthy human individuals. Findings and limits, study-wide: Depth of sequencing was expected to influence donor clonotype sharing. Generation probabilities were higher for clonotypes shared across all four sorted-subset donors than for unshared ones.

Germline values: CDR1 MNHEY, CDR2 SMNVEV (reference sequence). The CDR3 consists of 14 residues. Trimming left V 4 bases short and J 4 bases short, with 11 bases between. Note on this clone: Its antigen remains unidentified.

Data came from immunoSEQ multiplex PCR; TCRdb stores just in-frame clones and leaves some out. In the table there are 2 million to 2.5 million clones, 92% of which are singletons. The V and J genes are TRBV27 and TRBJ1-3; possible D gene TRBD1, 5 bases. The clonotype was recovered from a man aged 18 to 30 in good health. Some clones in this sample may be carry-over from other donors' samples. Sequencing input: naive CD4+ T cells from PBMCs. The subset was: CD45RA+ positively selected. The CDR3 is CASSSRVEGNTIYF. The CDR3 nucleotides are TGTGCCAGCAGTTCCAGGGTAGAGGGAAACACCATATATTTT.